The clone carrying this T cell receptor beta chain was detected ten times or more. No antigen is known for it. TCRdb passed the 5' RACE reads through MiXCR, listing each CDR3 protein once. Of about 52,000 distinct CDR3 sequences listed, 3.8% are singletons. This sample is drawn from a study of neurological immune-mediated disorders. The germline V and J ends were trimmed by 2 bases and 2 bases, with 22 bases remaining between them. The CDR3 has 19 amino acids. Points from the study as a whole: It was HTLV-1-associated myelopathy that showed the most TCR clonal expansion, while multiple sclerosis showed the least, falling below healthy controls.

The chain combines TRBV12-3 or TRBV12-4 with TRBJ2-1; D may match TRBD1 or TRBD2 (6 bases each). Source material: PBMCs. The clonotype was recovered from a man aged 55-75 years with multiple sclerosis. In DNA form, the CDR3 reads TGTGCCAGCAGTTTATGGGGTTGGTGGGGGGCAGATACCTACAATGAGCAGTTCTTC. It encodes CASSLWGWWGADTYNEQFF.